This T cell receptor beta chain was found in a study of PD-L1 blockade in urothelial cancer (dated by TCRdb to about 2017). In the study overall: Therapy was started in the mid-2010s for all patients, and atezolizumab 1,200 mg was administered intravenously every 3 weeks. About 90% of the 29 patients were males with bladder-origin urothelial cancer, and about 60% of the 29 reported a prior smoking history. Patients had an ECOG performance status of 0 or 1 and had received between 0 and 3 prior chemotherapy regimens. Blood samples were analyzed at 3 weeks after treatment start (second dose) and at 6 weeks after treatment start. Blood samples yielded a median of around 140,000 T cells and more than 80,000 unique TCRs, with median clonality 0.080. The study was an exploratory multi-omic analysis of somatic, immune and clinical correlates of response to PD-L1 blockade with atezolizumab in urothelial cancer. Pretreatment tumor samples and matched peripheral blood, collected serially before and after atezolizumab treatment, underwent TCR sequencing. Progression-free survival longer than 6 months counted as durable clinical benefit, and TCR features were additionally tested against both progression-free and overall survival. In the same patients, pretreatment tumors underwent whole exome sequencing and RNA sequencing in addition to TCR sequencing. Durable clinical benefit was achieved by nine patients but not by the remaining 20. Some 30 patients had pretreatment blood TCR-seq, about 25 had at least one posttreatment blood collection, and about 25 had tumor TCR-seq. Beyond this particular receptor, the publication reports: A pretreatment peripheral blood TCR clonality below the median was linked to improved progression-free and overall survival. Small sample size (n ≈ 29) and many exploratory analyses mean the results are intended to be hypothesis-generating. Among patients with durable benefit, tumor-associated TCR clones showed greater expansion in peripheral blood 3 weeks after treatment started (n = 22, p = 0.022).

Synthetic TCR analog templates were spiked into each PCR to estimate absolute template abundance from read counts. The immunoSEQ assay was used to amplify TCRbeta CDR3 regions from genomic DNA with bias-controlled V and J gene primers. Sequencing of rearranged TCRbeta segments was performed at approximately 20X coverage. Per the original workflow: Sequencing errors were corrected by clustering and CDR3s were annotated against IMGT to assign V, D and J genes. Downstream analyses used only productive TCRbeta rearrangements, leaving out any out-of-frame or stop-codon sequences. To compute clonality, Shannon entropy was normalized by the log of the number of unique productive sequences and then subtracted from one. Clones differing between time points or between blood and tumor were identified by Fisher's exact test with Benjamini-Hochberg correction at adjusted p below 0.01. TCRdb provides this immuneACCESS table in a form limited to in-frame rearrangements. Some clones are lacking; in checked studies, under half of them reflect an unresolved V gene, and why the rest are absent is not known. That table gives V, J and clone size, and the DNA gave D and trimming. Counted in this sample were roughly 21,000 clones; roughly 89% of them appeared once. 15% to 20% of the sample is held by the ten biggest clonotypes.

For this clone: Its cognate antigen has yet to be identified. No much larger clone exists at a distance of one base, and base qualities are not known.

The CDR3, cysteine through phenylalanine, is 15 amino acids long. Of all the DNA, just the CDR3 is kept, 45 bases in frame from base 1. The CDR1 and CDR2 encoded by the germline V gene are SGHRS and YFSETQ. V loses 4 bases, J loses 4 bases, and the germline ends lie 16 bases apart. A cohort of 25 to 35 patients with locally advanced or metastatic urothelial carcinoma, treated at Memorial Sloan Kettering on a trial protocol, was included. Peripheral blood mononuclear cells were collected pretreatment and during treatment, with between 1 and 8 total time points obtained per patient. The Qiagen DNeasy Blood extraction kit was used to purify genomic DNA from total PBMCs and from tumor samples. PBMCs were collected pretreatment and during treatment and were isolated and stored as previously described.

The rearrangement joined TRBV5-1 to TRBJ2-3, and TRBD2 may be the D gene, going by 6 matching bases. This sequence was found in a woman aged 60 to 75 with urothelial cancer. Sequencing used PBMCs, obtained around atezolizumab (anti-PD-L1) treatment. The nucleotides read TGCGCCAGCAGCATGACTAGAGGACCCGCAGATACGCAGTATTTT. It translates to CASSMTRGPADTQYF.